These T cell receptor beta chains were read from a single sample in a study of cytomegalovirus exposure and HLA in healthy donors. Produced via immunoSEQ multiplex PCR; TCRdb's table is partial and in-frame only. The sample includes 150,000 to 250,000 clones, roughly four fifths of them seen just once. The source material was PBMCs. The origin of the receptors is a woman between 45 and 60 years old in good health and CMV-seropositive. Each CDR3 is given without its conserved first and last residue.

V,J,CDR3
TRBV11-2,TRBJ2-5,ASSIRQGREETQY
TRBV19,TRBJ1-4,ASCQAGATNEKLF
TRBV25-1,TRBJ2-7,ASSESAGLNEQY
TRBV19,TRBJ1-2,ASSIASGGNYGYT
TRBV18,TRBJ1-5,ASSPDRYQPQH
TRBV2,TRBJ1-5,ASSDSLQPQH
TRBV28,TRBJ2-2,ASSSRDRGYTGELF
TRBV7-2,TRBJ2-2,ASSLAGGPNTGELF
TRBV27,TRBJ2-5,ASSFRGETQY
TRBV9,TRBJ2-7,ASSIHRLIISFPQY
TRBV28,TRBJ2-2,ASSSGLANTGELF
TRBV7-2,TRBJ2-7,ASSRQGQGANEQY
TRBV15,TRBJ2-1,ATSGGLADLNSYNEQF
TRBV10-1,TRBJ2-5,ASSRTGEETQY
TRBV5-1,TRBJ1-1,ASSFGVIMNTEAF
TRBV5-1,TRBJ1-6,ASSSTGASPLH
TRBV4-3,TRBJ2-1,ASSQGPGTSGI
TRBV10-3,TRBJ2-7,AARTGGGEQY
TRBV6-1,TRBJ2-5,ASSEGRGQGVETQY
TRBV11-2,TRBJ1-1,ASSLEALVFPAF
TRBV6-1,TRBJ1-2,ASSEAQGGIYGYT
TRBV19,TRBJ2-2,ASSSAAAKGELF
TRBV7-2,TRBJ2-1,ASSLVRLAVYNEQF
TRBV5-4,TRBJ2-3,ASSLSGGRPDTQY
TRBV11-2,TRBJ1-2,ASSLGRGDGYT
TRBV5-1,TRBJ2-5,ASSAQGSGETQY
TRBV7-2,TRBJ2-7,ASRRTGFAEQY
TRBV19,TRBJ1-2,ASSRGDYGYT
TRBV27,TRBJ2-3,ASRTGGPDTQY
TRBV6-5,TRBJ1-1,ASSPEGPGAF
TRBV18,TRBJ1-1,ASSTTGGNTEAF
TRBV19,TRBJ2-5,ASSNRGPQETQY
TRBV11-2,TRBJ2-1,ASSRTTTGSSYNEQF
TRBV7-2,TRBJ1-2,ASSLRGGSVVTGNGYT
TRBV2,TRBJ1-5,ASSERFGNQPQH
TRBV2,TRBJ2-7,ASSVAGGNYEQY
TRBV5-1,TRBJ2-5,ASSGQGGETQY
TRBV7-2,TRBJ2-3,ASSVSGTTPGADTQY
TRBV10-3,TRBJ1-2,AIRVDRDMGYT